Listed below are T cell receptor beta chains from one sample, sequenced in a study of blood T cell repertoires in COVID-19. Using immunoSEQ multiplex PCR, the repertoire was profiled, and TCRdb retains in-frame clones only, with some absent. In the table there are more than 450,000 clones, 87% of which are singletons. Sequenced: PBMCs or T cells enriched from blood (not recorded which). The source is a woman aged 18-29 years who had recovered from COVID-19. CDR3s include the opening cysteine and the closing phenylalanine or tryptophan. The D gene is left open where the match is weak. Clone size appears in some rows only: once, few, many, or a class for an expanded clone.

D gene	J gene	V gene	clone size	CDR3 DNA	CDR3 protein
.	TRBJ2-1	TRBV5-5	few	TGTGCCAGCAGCTTGGTTGTCTACTCCTACAATGAGCAGTTCTTC	CASSLVVYSYNEQFF
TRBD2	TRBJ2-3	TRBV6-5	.	TGTGCCAGCAGGCCCGGGGGGGGGACAGATACGCAGTATTTT	CASRPGGGTDTQYF
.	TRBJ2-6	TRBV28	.	TGTGCCAGCAGTTCCGCCGCGCTCGGGGGTGGGGCCAACGTCCTGACTTTC	CASSSAALGGGANVLTF
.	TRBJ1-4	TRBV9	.	TGTGCCAGCAGCGTAGACGGAGCGGCAACTAATGAAAAACTGTTTTTT	CASSVDGAATNEKLFF
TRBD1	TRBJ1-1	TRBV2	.	TGTGCCAGCAGAATACAGGGGGCCCTGAACACTGAAGCTTTCTTT	CASRIQGALNTEAFF
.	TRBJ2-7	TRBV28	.	TGTGCCAGCAGTCCGAGGGTAGGAAGGGGGTACGAGCAGTACTTC	CASSPRVGRGYEQYF
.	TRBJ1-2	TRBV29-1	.	TGCAGCGTTGGGCAGGGGCAAAGAATCGGTGGCTACACCTTC	CSVGQGQRIGGYTF
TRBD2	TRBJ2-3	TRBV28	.	TGTGCCAGCAGTTTATTAACTAGCGGGGGTTCATATACGCAGTATTTT	CASSLLTSGGSYTQYF
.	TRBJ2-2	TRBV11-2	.	TGTGCCAGCAGCCCTGCTTCCGGGGTGGTTAACGGGGAGCTGTTTTTT	CASSPASGVVNGELFF
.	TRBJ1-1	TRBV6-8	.	TGTGCCAGCAGTTACACAGCCATGAACACTGAAGCTTTCTTT	CASSYTAMNTEAFF
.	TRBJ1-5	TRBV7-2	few	TGTGCCAGCAGCTTAGGCTACAATCAGCCCCAGCATTTT	CASSLGYNQPQHF
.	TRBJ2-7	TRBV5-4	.	TGTGCCAGCAGCTTGGGGATCGCGGGGCTTAGCTCCTACGAGCAGTACTTC	CASSLGIAGLSSYEQYF
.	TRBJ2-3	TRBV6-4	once	TGTGCCAGCAGTGCCGGGGACAAGAGCACAGATACGCAGTATTTT	CASSAGDKSTDTQYF
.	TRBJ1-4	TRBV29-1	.	TGCAGCGTAGGGGTTGGTAATGAAAAACTGTTTTTT	CSVGVGNEKLFF
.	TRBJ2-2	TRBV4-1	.	TGCGCCAGCAGCCCAGGAACCTCCGGAGGGGAGCTGTTTTTT	CASSPGTSGGELFF
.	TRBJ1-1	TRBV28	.	TGTGCCAGCAGTCTGAGTGGGCAGCTTGAAGCTTTCTTT	CASSLSGQLEAFF
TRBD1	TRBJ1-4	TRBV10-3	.	TGTGCCATCAGTAATACAGGGGTTAGGGAAAAACTGTTTTTT	CAISNTGVREKLFF
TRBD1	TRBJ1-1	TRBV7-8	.	TGTGCCAGCAGCTTAGGCCATGACAGGGGGCCCTTTTATGTGAACACTGAAGCTTTCTTT	CASSLGHDRGPFYVNTEAFF
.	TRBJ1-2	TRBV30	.	TGTGCCTGGAGAGCCCAAGCGAGGGGCTACACCTTC	CAWRAQARGYTF
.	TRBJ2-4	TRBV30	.	TGTGCCTGGATGAGTTCCAATCTAGCCAAAAACATTCAGTACTTC	CAWMSSNLAKNIQYF
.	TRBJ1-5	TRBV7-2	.	TGTGCCAGCAGCTCCGACAGTCTACTCAATCAGCCCCAGCATTTT	CASSSDSLLNQPQHF
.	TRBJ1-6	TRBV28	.	TGTGCCAGCAGGTCCCACTCCGGAGGCCGAAATTCACCCCTCCACTTT	CASRSHSGGRNSPLHF
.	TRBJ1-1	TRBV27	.	TGTGCCAGCAGGCGGGACGGTGAGAACACTGAAGCTTTCTTT	CASRRDGENTEAFF
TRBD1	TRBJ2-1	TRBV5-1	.	TGCGCCAGCCAAGAAAGGGACAGGGGTCAAAATGAGCAGTTCTTC	CASQERDRGQNEQFF
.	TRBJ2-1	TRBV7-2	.	TGTGCCAGCAGCTTTGGGCCCCTTACTTTCTTC	CASSFGPLTFF
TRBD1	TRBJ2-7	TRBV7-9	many	TGTGCCAGCAGCCAGGGGGACTCCTACGAGCAGTACTTC	CASSQGDSYEQYF
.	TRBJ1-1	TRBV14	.	TGTGCCAGCAGCCAAGATTATATCGGAGGACACACTGAAGCTTTCTTT	CASSQDYIGGHTEAFF
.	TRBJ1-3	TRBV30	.	TGTGCCTGGAGTGATGACAGCCTCTATGTAGCCATATATTTT	CAWSDDSLYVAIYF
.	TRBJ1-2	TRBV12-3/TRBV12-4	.	TGTGCCAGCAGTTCCGACGGGTACTATGGCTACACCTTC	CASSSDGYYGYTF
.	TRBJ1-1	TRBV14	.	TGTGCCAGCAGCCAAGAGTATCAGGGATGGGGGGACACTGAAGCTTTCTTT	CASSQEYQGWGDTEAFF
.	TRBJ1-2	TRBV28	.	TGTGCCAGCAGGTACATGGGGGGAAAAGGCTACACCTTC	CASRYMGGKGYTF
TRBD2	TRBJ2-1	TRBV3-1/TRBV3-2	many	TGTGCCAGCAGTTCGCGGCGCGGGGGGCGCCCTGACTCCCCAAGCTCCTACAATGAGCAGTTCTTC	CASSSRRGGRPDSPSSYNEQFF
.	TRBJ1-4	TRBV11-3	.	TGTGCCAGCAGCTCGGTCCGAACTCCAACTAATGAAAAACTGTTTTTT	CASSSVRTPTNEKLFF
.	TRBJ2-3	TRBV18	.	TGTGCCAGCTCCCCTCGGCCAGGGGATAATGTGGATGGCACAGATACGCAGTATTTT	CASSPRPGDNVDGTDTQYF
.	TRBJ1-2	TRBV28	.	TGTGCCAGCACCACAGGGAACTATGGCTACACCTTC	CASTTGNYGYTF
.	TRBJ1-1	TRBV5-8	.	TGTGCCAGCAGCTTGCGGGCAGGGGAAGCTTTCTTT	CASSLRAGEAFF
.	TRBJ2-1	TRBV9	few	TGTGCCAGCAGCGTAGGTAACACCTACAATGAGCAGTTCTTC	CASSVGNTYNEQFF
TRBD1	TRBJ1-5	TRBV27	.	TGTGCCAGCAGTCAGGGACAGGGGGCTAATCAGCCCCAGCATTTT	CASSQGQGANQPQHF
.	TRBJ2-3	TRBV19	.	TGTGCCAGTACCCGGGGGAGCACAGATACGCAGTATTTT	CASTRGSTDTQYF
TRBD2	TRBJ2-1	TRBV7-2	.	TGTGCCAGCAGTCGGACTAGCGGAGAATACAATGAGCAGTTCTTC	CASSRTSGEYNEQFF